The clone carrying this T cell receptor (beta chain) was picked up one time. Its matching antigen is unknown. The CDR3 sequence is 18 residues long. V lost 1 base, J lost 3 bases, and 22 bases lay in between. This entry belongs to a study of Tregs in tolerant kidney transplant recipients. Regarding the study as a whole: Findings come from small patient numbers and require larger validation. Expanding Tregs on activated donor B cells appeared to best identify donor-specific TCRbeta clones. Biological reproducibility was not directly addressed, but technical replication error appeared minimal. Donor-specific Treg expansion exceeded global Treg expansion in tolerant patients, suggesting antigen drive.

Assay: immunoSEQ multiplex PCR; the TCRdb copy retains only in-frame clones and omits some. The data show 54,000 or so clones, around 90% seen once. Related graft donors supplied nonmyeloablative bone marrow transplants, and mixed chimerism was transient. The sequenced sample was CD8+ T cells from blood (PBMCs), obtained 24 months after the transplant. The source of this sequence is a human patient who received a combined kidney and bone marrow transplant. Some T cells may be transferred from the graft donor. V usage is TRBV23-1 and J usage is TRBJ2-7, with D maybe TRBD2 (5 bases). TRBV23-1 is an ORF for which the function is uncertain. The CDR3 loop reads CASSQLGWRLVTDYEQYF. The CDR3 DNA sequence: TGCGCCAGCAGTCAATTGGGATGGAGGTTGGTAACGGACTACGAGCAGTACTTC.